Each of the 9 T cell receptor beta chains below was sequenced from the same sample in a study of blood T cells in healthy people across ages (dated by TCRdb to between 2015 and 2016). Receptors were amplified or captured by 5' RACE. For sequencing, an Illumina HiSeq 2500 was employed. The second PCR ran for roughly 7 to 12 cycles and used a J-beta primer mix along with a sample-barcoded 5' primer. TCRdb reran the public reads through fastp at Q25 and MiXCR, keeping productive beta chains. Records with the same CDR3 protein are collapsed into one entry carrying the most frequent genes and DNA. The sample includes some 760,000 distinct CDR3 sequences, with approximately 25% observed a single time. The ten biggest clones cover 9.4% of the sample. These sequences were also reported in another study, on T cells of mothers and their children.

The sequenced sample was blood. The receptors originated from a boy younger than 18 in good health.

This clonotype was seen more than once but under ten times. DNA for the CDR3: TGTGCCAGCAGTCCTGGTGGGCCTCTGGAAAAACTGTTTTTT. It yields the protein CASSPGGPLEKLFF. V usage is TRBV12-3 or TRBV12-4 and J usage is TRBJ1-4; D remains unclear. V dropped 5 bases and J dropped 8 bases, with 15 bases sitting between them. This CDR3 has 14 residues.

V and J are TRBV12-3 or TRBV12-4 and TRBJ2-3; TRBD2 might be the D (5 bases). This CDR3 has 14 amino acids. The V end lost 4 bases, the J end lost 2 bases, and 10 bases lay between the germline ends. CDR3 bases: TGTGCCAGCAGTTGGGCCGGGATCACAGATACGCAGTATTTT. Residues: CASSWAGITDTQYF.

This clonotype was counted only a few times. This chain connects TRBV12-3 or TRBV12-4 to TRBJ2-1, with 10 bases that match TRBD2. This CDR3 has 15 amino acids. J lost 2 bases, V lost 5 bases, and 3 bases had no gene match. In nucleotides, the CDR3 is TGTGCCAGCAGTGATAGCGGGGGGCCCTACAATGAGCAGTTCTTC. It yields the protein CASSDSGGPYNEQFF.

The CDR3 DNA reads as TGTGCCAGTATCTTCAGGGAGACCCAGTACTTC. Its translation: CASIFRETQYF. The rearrangement links TRBV19 to TRBJ2-5; D not resolved. Looked up from germline, CDR1 is LNHDA and CDR2 is SQIVND (reference sequence). Trimming removed 7 bases at V and 5 bases at J, with 8 bases between. The CDR3 is 11 amino acids.

This clonotype came up a few times. The chain combines TRBV20-1 with TRBJ2-1, with 10 bases lining up with TRBD2. Germline loops: CDR1 DFQATT, CDR2 SNEGSKA (reference sequence). V lost 2 bases and J lost 7; bases outside the gene matches: 5. The CDR3 consists of 14 residues. In nucleotides, the CDR3 is TGCAGTGCTAGATTTAGCGGGGGGTTTAATGAGCAGTTCTTC. It specifies CSARFSGGFNEQFF.

This rearrangement joins TRBV24-1 to TRBJ2-5; D remains unclear. Per germline, CDR1 KGHDR and CDR2 SFDVKD. Trimming stripped 3 bases from V and 4 bases from J, with 11 bases between. The CDR3 length is 14 residues. The CDR3 DNA sequence: TGTGCCACCAGTGATCAATCGGCCAGAGAGACCCAGTACTTC. Translating gives CATSDQSARETQYF.

Only a few counts were recorded for this clonotype. The chain couples TRBV29-1 to TRBJ2-5, with D perhaps TRBD1 or TRBD2 (5 bases each). The V end was cut by 0 bases, the J end by 7 bases, with 21 bases between. This CDR3 contains 16 residues. Germline-derived CDR1 and CDR2 are SQVTM and ANQGSEA. For the CDR3, the DNA is TGCAGCGTTGAAGATCGAGGGCCGGCTGGGGCCTGGACCCAGTACTTC. Protein sequence: CSVEDRGPAGAWTQYF.

The chain links TRBV5-1 to TRBJ2-5; 8 bases align to TRBD2. The J call may be mistaken, given a closer DNA end match to TRBJ2-1. Germline CDR1 SGHRS, CDR2 YFSETQ. This CDR3 contains 16 residues. CDR3 protein: CASSLAGLAFKHEQFF. Here the CDR3 DNA reads TGCGCCAGCAGCTTGGCTGGACTAGCCTTTAAACATGAGCAGTTCTTC.

The table lists this clonotype with a few counts. The V and J genes are TRBV7-3 and TRBJ1-4, with D maybe TRBD1 (6 bases). Germline V lookup: CDR1 SGHTA, CDR2 FQGTGA. V lost 5 bases and J 7 bases, leaving 17 bases between the germline ends. The CDR3 loop spans 15 amino acids. The CDR3 sequence: CASSPTGGLGEKLFF. Written as DNA, the CDR3 is TGTGCCAGCAGCCCGACTGGGGGGCTGGGTGAAAAACTGTTTTTT.